This T cell receptor (beta chain) appears in the sequencing data of a study of T cell changes during pregnancy in multiple sclerosis. TCRdb keeps only in-frame clones here, not all; method: immunoSEQ multiplex PCR. In the table there are approximately 60,000 clones, roughly 94% of which are singletons. This CDR3 is 16 amino acids long. Trimming pared 5 bases from V and 3 bases from J, leaving 19 bases between. The germline CDR1 and CDR2 sequences are LGHNA and YSLEER. The genes are TRBV4-3 and TRBJ1-2; the D gene is possibly TRBD1 (6 bases). The sequencing used CD8+ T cells from peripheral blood mononuclear cells, collected in the third trimester of pregnancy. The clonotype was recovered from a female donor with multiple sclerosis, enrolled in a pregnancy study. The CDR3 reads CASSGPGGRGDYGYTF. The DNA of the CDR3 is TGCGCCAGCAGCGGCCCCGGCGGGAGGGGGGACTATGGCTACACCTTC.